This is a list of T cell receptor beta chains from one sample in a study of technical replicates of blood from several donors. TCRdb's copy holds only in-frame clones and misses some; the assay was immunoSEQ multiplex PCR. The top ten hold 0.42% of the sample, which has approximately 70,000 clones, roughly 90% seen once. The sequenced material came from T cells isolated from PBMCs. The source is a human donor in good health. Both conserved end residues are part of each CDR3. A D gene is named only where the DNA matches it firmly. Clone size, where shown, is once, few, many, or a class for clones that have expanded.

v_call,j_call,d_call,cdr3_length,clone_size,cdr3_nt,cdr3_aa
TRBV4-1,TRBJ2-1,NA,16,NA,TGCGCCAGCAGCCAAGGGGGGCGGTACTCCTACAATGAGCAGTTCTTC,CASSQGGRYSYNEQFF
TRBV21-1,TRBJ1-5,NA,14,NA,TGTGCCAGCAGCGCAGGGGGAGTCGAGGAGCCCCAGCATTTT,CASSAGGVEEPQHF
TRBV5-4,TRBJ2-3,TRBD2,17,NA,TGTGCCAGCCGACATAGAGCGGGAGAACATCGCACAGATACGCAGTATTTT,CASRHRAGEHRTDTQYF
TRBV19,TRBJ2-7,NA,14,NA,TGTGCCAGTAGTTTCGGCAGGGGAGGGTACGAGCAGTACTTC,CASSFGRGGYEQYF
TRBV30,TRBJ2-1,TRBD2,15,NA,TGTGCCTGGAGTGTACAACTAGCGGTTTTAAATGAGCAGTTCTTC,CAWSVQLAVLNEQFF
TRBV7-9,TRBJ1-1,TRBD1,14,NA,TGTGCCAGCAGCTCGGACAGGGAAATCTCTGAAGCTTTCTTT,CASSSDREISEAFF
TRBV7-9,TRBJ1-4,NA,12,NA,TGTGCCAGCCGACTGTACAATGAAAAACTGTTTTTT,CASRLYNEKLFF
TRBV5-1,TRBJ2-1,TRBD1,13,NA,TGCGCCAGCAGCTCCCAGGGGGCGAATGAGCAGTTCTTC,CASSSQGANEQFF
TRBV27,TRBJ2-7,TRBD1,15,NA,TGTGCCAGCACCTTAAAGGGGACAGGGACTTACGAGCAGTACTTC,CASTLKGTGTYEQYF
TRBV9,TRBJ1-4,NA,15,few,TGTGCCAGCAGCGGAGAGGTCGCAACTAATGAAAAACTGTTTTTT,CASSGEVATNEKLFF
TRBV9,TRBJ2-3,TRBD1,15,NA,TGTGCCAGCAGCACCTCAGGGACAGGGGCAGATACGCAGTATTTT,CASSTSGTGADTQYF
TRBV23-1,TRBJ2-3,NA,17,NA,TGCGCCAGCAGTCAATCCCCAGGGGCTTGGGAGGGTCCTCCGCAGTATTTT,CASSQSPGAWEGPPQYF
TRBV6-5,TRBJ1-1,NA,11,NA,TGTGCCAGCAGTTATCGTACTGAAGCTTTCTTT,CASSYRTEAFF
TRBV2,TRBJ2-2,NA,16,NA,TGTGCCAGCAGTGCGGCCTACCAGCGCGGCACCGGGGAGCTGTTTTTT,CASSAAYQRGTGELFF
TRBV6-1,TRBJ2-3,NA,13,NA,TGTGCCAGCAGTGATTGGTCAGTGGATACGCAGTATTTT,CASSDWSVDTQYF
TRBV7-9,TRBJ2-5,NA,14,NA,TGTGCCAGCAGCATCGGGGGGCAGAAAGAGACCCAGTACTTC,CASSIGGQKETQYF
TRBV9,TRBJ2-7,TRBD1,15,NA,TGTGCCAGCAGCATGGAACAGGGGATCCCCTACGAGCAGTACTTC,CASSMEQGIPYEQYF
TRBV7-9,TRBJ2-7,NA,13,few,TGTGCCAGCAGCCTCCGGGTCGAATACGAGCAGTACTTC,CASSLRVEYEQYF
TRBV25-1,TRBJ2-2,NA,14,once,TGTGCCAGCAGTTTAAATATGAACACCGGGGAGCTGTTTTTT,CASSLNMNTGELFF
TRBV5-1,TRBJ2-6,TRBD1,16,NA,TGCGCCAGCAGCCGGGACAGGGGGCCTGGGGCCAACGTCCTGACTTTC,CASSRDRGPGANVLTF
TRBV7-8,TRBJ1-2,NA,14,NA,TGTGCCAGCAGCCCCGCGGGGGGTTCCTATGGCTACACCTTC,CASSPAGGSYGYTF
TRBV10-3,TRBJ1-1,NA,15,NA,TGTGCCATCAGTGACCAGCAGCGTAGGTCACCTGAAGCTTTCTTT,CAISDQQRRSPEAFF
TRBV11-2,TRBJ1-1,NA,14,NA,TGTGCCAGCAGCCAATTCAGGGGTAACACTGAAGCTTTCTTT,CASSQFRGNTEAFF
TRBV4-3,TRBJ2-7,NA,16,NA,TGCGCCAGCAGCCAAGAACGAGGCCCCCGAGCCTATGAGCAGTACTTC,CASSQERGPRAYEQYF
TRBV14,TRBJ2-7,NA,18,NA,TGTGCCAGCAGCCAAGAACCACTGGACTGGGAGGAGGGGAACGAGCAGTACTTC,CASSQEPLDWEEGNEQYF
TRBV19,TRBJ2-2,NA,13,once,TGTGCCAGTAGCCTCGGGGATATCGGGGAGCTGTTTTTT,CASSLGDIGELFF
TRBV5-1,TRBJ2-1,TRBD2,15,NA,TGCGCCAGCAGCTTGGCCGGGGGGACTTTCAATGAGCAGTTCTTC,CASSLAGGTFNEQFF
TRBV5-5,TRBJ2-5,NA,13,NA,TGTGCCAGCAGCTTGGGCGGACAAGAGACCCAGTACTTC,CASSLGGQETQYF
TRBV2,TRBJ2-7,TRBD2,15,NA,TGTGCCAGCAGTGAAAGTCTAGCGGGTAGCTACGAGCAGTACTTC,CASSESLAGSYEQYF
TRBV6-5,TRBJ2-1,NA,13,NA,TGTGCCAGCAGTTACGGTGGGAGGCATGAGCAGTTCTTC,CASSYGGRHEQFF
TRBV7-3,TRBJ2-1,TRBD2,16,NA,TGTGCCAGCAGCTTAGAAGCGGGGAGTCCTTACAATGAGCAGTTCTTC,CASSLEAGSPYNEQFF
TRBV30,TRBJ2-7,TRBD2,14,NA,TGTGCCTGGACCGGGACTAGCGGGCGCTACGAGCAGTACTTC,CAWTGTSGRYEQYF
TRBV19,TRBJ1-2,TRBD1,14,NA,TGTGCCAGTAATCCCGACAGGGTGAGAAATGGCTACACCTTC,CASNPDRVRNGYTF
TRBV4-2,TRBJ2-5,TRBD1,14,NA,TGTGCCAGCAGCCTATCGACAGGGGTGGAGACCCAGTACTTC,CASSLSTGVETQYF
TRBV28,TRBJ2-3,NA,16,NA,TGTGCCAGCAGTTTCACAGCGACAATGAGCGGAGATACGCAGTATTTT,CASSFTATMSGDTQYF
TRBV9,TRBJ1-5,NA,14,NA,TGTGCCAGCAGCGTAGACGGTCTCAATCAGCCCCAGCATTTT,CASSVDGLNQPQHF
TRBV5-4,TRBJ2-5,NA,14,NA,TGTGCCAGCAGATCCTCCAGGATATTAGAGACCCAGTACTTC,CASRSSRILETQYF
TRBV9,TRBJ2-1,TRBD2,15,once,TGTGCCAGCAGCCCAGGGACTAGCGCGCACAATGAGCAGTTCTTC,CASSPGTSAHNEQFF
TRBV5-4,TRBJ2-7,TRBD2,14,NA,TGTGCCAGCACCTCCGGGACTAGTACCTACGAGCAGTACTTC,CASTSGTSTYEQYF
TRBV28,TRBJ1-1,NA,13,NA,TGTGCCAGCAGTTTACAGGGGTACACTGAAGCTTTCTTT,CASSLQGYTEAFF
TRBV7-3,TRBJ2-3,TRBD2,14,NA,TGTGCCAGCAGCTTCGGACTAGCGGCCGATACGCAGTATTTT,CASSFGLAADTQYF
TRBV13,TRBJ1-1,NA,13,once,TGTGCCAGCACCCGGGGGTGGGACACTGAAGCTTTCTTT,CASTRGWDTEAFF
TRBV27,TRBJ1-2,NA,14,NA,TGTGCCAGCAGTTCGATCCGGACATTAAAGGGCTACACCTTC,CASSSIRTLKGYTF
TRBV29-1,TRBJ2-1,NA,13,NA,TGCAGCGTTGAAGGTCTAGCCTACAATGAGCAGTTCTTC,CSVEGLAYNEQFF
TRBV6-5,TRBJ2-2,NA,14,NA,TGTGCCAGCAGTAAGCTAAGGGGTGCCGGGGAGCTGTTTTTT,CASSKLRGAGELFF